This TCR beta chain originates from a study of identifying expanded T cells in peripheral blood. Findings and limits, study-wide: Variance in clone template counts between approximately two-week samples significantly increased with total template count across all healthy donors. Differentially abundant clones: around 1.2 between replicates, 15 to 17 at around 2 weeks, approximately 19 at four.

Clones were sequenced by immunoSEQ multiplex PCR, and TCRdb holds only the in-frame ones, with some missing. There are about 97,000 clones in the sample; about 91% occur only once, and 13% to 15% lies in the top ten. As to this clone: The target antigen is unknown.

V lost 2 bases to trimming and J lost 7 bases; unmatched junction nucleotides: 7. CDR3 length equals 15 residues. Germline-derived CDR1 and CDR2 are SGHAT and FQNNGV. Healthy donors had no documented immune events, such as infections, while sampled. Sequenced material: blood. The chain employs TRBV11-2 and TRBJ2-1; 8 bases align to TRBD2. This receptor was taken from a person aged 18 to 69 in good health. Here the CDR3 DNA reads TGTGCCAGCAGCTTATCGCGGGGGGAGGGGAATGAGCAGTTCTTC. Residues: CASSLSRGEGNEQFF.